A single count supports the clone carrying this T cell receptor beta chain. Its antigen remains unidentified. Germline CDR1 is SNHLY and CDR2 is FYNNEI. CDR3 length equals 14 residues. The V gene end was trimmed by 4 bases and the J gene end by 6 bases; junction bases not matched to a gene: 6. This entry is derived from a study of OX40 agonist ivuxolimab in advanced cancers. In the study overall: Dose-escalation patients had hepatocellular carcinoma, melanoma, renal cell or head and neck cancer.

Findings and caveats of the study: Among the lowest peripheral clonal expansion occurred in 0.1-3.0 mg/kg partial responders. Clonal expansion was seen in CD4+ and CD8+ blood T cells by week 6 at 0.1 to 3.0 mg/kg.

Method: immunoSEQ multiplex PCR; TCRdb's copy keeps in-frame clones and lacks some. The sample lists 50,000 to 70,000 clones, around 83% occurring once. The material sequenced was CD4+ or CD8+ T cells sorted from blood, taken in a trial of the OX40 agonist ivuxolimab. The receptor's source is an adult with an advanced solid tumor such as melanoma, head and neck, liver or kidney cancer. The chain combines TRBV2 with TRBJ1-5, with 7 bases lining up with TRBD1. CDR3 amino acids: CASSANRGFQPQHF. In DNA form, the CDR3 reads TGTGCCAGCAGTGCAAACAGGGGATTTCAGCCCCAGCATTTT.